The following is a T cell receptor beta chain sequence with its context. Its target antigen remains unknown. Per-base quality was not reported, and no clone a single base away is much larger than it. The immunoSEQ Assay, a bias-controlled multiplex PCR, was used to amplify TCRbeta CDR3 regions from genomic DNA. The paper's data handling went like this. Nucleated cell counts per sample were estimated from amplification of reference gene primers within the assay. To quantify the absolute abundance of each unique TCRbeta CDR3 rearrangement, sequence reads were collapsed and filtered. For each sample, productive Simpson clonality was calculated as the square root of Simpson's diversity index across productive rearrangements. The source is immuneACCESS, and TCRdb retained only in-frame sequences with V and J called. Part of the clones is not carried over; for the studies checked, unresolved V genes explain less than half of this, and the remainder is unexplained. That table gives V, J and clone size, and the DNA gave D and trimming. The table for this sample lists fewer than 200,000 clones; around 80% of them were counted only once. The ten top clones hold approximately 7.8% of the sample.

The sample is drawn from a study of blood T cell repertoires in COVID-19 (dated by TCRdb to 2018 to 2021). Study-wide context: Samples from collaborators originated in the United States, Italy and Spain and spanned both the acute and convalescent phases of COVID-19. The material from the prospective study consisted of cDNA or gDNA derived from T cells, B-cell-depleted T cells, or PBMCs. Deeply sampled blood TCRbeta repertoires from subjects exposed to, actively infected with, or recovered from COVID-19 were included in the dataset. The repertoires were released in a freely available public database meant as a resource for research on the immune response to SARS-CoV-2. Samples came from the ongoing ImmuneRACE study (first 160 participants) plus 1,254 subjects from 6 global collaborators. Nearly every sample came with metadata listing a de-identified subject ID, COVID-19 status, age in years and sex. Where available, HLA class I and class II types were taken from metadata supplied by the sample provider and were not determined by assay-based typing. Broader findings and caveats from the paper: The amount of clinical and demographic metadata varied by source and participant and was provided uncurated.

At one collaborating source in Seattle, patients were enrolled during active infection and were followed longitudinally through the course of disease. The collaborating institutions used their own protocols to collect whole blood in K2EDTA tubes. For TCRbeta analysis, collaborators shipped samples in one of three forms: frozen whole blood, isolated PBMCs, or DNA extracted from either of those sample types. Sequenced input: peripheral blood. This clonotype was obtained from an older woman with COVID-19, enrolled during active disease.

The DNA reads TGTGCCAGCAGCTTAGCCGGGGAGTATTCAGCTTTCTTT. This codes for CASSLAGEYSAFF. The chain uses TRBV11-2 and TRBJ1-1; no D gene call is confident. The germline V gene encodes CDR1 SGHAT and CDR2 FQNNGV. The CDR3 runs 13 residues from the cysteine to the phenylalanine. Left in the record is the CDR3 DNA by itself, 39 bases read in frame from the first base. Trimming removed 1 base from V and 10 bases from J, leaving 13 bases between the germline ends.